This is a list of T cell receptor beta chains from one sample in a study of blood T cell repertoires in COVID-19. Generated by immunoSEQ multiplex PCR, the TCRdb table keeps only in-frame clones and is missing some. The sample shows approximately 120,000 clones, around 78% of them seen only once. Material: peripheral blood. The receptors stem from a human donor in a cohort sampled during active COVID-19. Each CDR3 is given with its conserved first and last residue. Each record gives: clone size, J gene, V gene, D gene, CDR3 protein, CDR3 DNA. The D gene is left open where the match is weak. The size field is filled for only some rows; it gives once, few, many or a size class.

>-|TRBJ1-4|TRBV29-1|-
CSAGGGQGGNEKLFF
TGCAGCGCGGGGGGAGGGCAGGGCGGTAATGAAAAACTGTTTTTT
>-|TRBJ2-4|TRBV5-1|TRBD1
CASSLFDRAEAKNIQYF
TGCGCCAGCAGCTTGTTCGACAGGGCTGAAGCCAAAAACATTCAGTACTTC
>-|TRBJ1-4|TRBV11-2|TRBD1
CASSSTGDEQEKLFF
TGTGCCAGCAGCTCTACAGGGGACGAACAGGAAAAACTGTTTTTT
>-|TRBJ1-5|TRBV10-3|-
CAISETGRQPQHF
TGTGCCATCAGTGAGACGGGAAGGCAGCCCCAGCATTTT
>-|TRBJ2-1|TRBV7-9|TRBD1
CASSWRRDRVRNEQFF
TGTGCCAGCAGCTGGCGCCGGGACAGGGTTCGCAATGAGCAGTTCTTC
>-|TRBJ2-4|TRBV10-3|TRBD1
CAISDRTGVNIQYF
TGTGCCATCAGTGACAGGACAGGGGTGAACATTCAGTACTTC
>-|TRBJ2-3|TRBV5-1|-
CASSLTPQRIVRADTQYF
TGCGCCAGCAGCTTGACCCCCCAGAGAATCGTACGGGCAGATACGCAGTATTTT
>-|TRBJ2-1|TRBV10-1|-
CASSESMGRRLYNEQFF
TGCGCCAGCAGTGAGTCAATGGGCCGCCGCCTTTACAATGAGCAGTTCTTC
>-|TRBJ2-7|TRBV28|TRBD2
CASSFSLAGSSYEQYF
TGTGCCAGCAGTTTTAGCCTAGCGGGGAGCTCCTACGAGCAGTACTTC
>few|TRBJ1-2|TRBV3-1/TRBV3-2|-
CASSQDGQGRGYTF
TGTGCCAGCAGCCAAGATGGGCAGGGGCGAGGCTACACCTTC
>few|TRBJ2-5|TRBV6-1|-
CASSETRGPETQYF
TGTGCCAGCAGTGAGACTAGAGGACCAGAGACCCAGTACTTC
>-|TRBJ2-2|TRBV21-1|-
CASSKGLENRVNTGELFF
TGTGCCAGCAGCAAAGGTTTGGAAAACAGGGTGAACACCGGGGAGCTGTTTTTT
>few|TRBJ1-2|TRBV3-1/TRBV3-2|-
CASSPAGGGGYTF
TGTGCCAGCAGCCCGGCGGGAGGAGGGGGCTACACCTTC
>few|TRBJ2-2|TRBV6-5|TRBD1
CATYGDRDLELFF
TGTGCCACCTACGGGGACAGAGATTTGGAGCTGTTTTTT
>once|TRBJ1-2|TRBV27|-
CASSPSNRDGYTF
TGTGCCAGCAGTCCCTCCAACAGGGATGGCTACACCTTC
>-|TRBJ2-5|TRBV18|-
CASSPPTVGQGGQETQYF
TGTGCCAGCTCACCTCCCACGGTCGGCCAGGGGGGCCAAGAGACCCAGTACTTC
>-|TRBJ1-1|TRBV7-3|-
CASSPRGVLDTEAFF
TGTGCCAGCAGCCCCCGCGGAGTCCTTGACACTGAAGCTTTCTTT
>many|TRBJ2-1|TRBV9|-
CASSVVADNEQFF
TGTGCCAGCAGCGTAGTGGCAGACAATGAGCAGTTCTTC
>-|TRBJ2-1|TRBV6-5|-
CASSTGSSEQFF
TGTGCCAGCAGTACAGGTTCGAGTGAGCAGTTCTTC
>-|TRBJ2-3|TRBV5-1|TRBD1
CASGGQGRPLSTDTQYF
TGCGCCAGCGGAGGACAGGGGCGCCCGCTTAGCACAGATACGCAGTATTTT
>-|TRBJ2-6|TRBV13|TRBD1
CASSPGQGFSGANVLTF
TGTGCCAGCAGCCCTGGACAGGGCTTCTCTGGGGCCAACGTCCTGACTTTC
>-|TRBJ1-2|TRBV2|-
CASSEPLGGGFDYGYTF
TGTGCCAGCAGTGAACCCCTGGGGGGGGGCTTTGACTATGGCTACACCTTC
>once|TRBJ2-7|TRBV5-4|-
CASSVGGQGYEQYF
TGTGCCAGCAGCGTGGGGGGCCAGGGCTACGAGCAGTACTTC
>-|TRBJ1-4|TRBV7-9|-
CASSLGTTEKLFF
TGTGCCAGCAGCTTAGGGACTACTGAAAAACTGTTTTTT